Listed below are T cell receptor beta chains from one sample, sequenced in a study of blood T cell repertoires in COVID-19. Profiled with immunoSEQ multiplex PCR; TCRdb holds only in-frame clones, not every one. Altogether about 380,000 clones are present, 81% being singletons, with the ten largest covering around 1.1%. The specimen was peripheral blood. The source is a human donor with acute or convalescent COVID-19. The donor label of this sample is uncertain. Each CDR3 is given with its conserved first and last residue. The D gene is left open where the match is weak. A clone size is listed for some rows: how often the clone was seen (once, few, many), or a class if it is expanded.

j_call v_call d_call clone_size cdr3_aa cdr3_nt
TRBJ1-4 TRBV3-1/TRBV3-2 TRBD1 - CASSQGWDRSNEKLFF TGTGCCAGCAGCCAAGGTTGGGACAGATCTAATGAAAAACTGTTTTTT
TRBJ1-3 TRBV18 TRBD1 - CASSPTGDAVGNTIYF TGTGCCAGCTCGCCGACAGGGGACGCGGTGGGAAACACCATATATTTT
TRBJ2-2 TRBV18 - few CASSPLGGLNTGELFF TGTGCCAGCTCACCTCTTGGCGGACTGAACACCGGGGAGCTGTTTTTT
TRBJ2-3 TRBV27 - - CASRAGLSTDTQYF TGTGCCAGCAGGGCGGGCCTTAGCACAGATACGCAGTATTTT
TRBJ1-1 TRBV5-1 - once CASSLGPVPNTEAFF TGCGCCAGCAGCTTGGGTCCGGTCCCGAACACTGAAGCTTTCTTT
TRBJ1-2 TRBV28 - - CASSSPGRASSGGYTF TGTGCCAGCAGTTCCCCGGGTCGGGCCTCCAGCGGGGGCTACACCTTC
TRBJ2-1 TRBV7-9 - - CASSFANNEQFF TGTGCCAGCAGCTTCGCGAACAATGAGCAGTTCTTC
TRBJ2-7 TRBV11-3 - - CASSLVWHRRVEQYF TGTGCCAGCAGCTTAGTGTGGCACCGGCGGGTCGAGCAGTACTTC
TRBJ2-3 TRBV27 TRBD1 few CASIRQGARDTQYF TGTGCCAGCATAAGACAGGGCGCTAGGGATACGCAGTATTTT
TRBJ2-7 TRBV5-1 - - CASSLGAGPYEQYF TGCGCCAGCAGCTTGGGGGCCGGTCCTTACGAGCAGTACTTC
TRBJ1-4 TRBV4-2 TRBD1 few CASSQELTGGSEKLFF TGTGCCAGCAGCCAAGAGCTGACAGGGGGAAGTGAAAAACTGTTTTTT
TRBJ1-2 TRBV2 - - CASSADRGYGYTF TGTGCCAGCAGTGCCGACCGAGGCTATGGCTACACCTTC
TRBJ1-1 TRBV5-1 - - CASSLPRAGGYTEAFF TGCGCCAGCAGCTTGCCCCGGGCAGGAGGCTACACTGAAGCTTTCTTT
TRBJ2-1 TRBV28 - - CASEAREQFF TGTGCCAGCGAGGCCCGAGAGCAGTTCTTC
TRBJ2-1 TRBV9 - - CASSIGTINEQFF TGTGCCAGCAGCATTGGGACAATCAATGAGCAGTTCTTC
TRBJ1-1 TRBV5-1 - - CASSLVGQNTEAFF TGCGCCAGCAGCTTGGTGGGACAAAACACTGAAGCTTTCTTT
TRBJ1-1 TRBV13 TRBD1 - CASSLGAQGATEAFF TGTGCCAGCAGCTTAGGGGCGCAGGGGGCCACTGAAGCTTTCTTT
TRBJ1-1 TRBV30 - - CAWSPPGGRPEAFF TGTGCCTGGAGTCCCCCGGGGGGGCGCCCTGAAGCTTTCTTT
TRBJ2-1 TRBV14 TRBD2 - CASSQTSGGNEQFF TGTGCCAGCAGCCAAACTAGCGGGGGTAATGAGCAGTTCTTC
TRBJ1-1 TRBV27 - - CASRATGSGEAFF TGTGCCAGCAGGGCTACAGGGTCTGGCGAGGCTTTCTTT
TRBJ1-5 TRBV19 TRBD1 - CATLENRGGQPQHF TGTGCCACCCTAGAGAACAGGGGTGGTCAGCCCCAGCATTTT
TRBJ2-6 TRBV18 - - CASSRQGSGANVLTF TGTGCCAGCTCACGTCAGGGCTCTGGGGCCAACGTCCTGACTTTC
TRBJ2-5 TRBV5-1 TRBD1 - CASSSQDRAGETQYF TGCGCCAGCAGCTCCCAGGACAGGGCGGGAGAGACCCAGTACTTC
TRBJ2-7 TRBV27 TRBD2 - CASSLWASGIYEQYF TGTGCCAGCAGTTTATGGGCTAGCGGGATCTACGAGCAGTACTTC
TRBJ1-4 TRBV5-1 - - CASSLGTGGREKLFF TGCGCCAGCAGCTTGGGGACTGGCGGGCGAGAAAAACTGTTTTTT
TRBJ2-3 TRBV19 - - CASSKHLTDTQYF TGTGCCAGTAGTAAACACCTCACAGATACGCAGTATTTT
TRBJ2-3 TRBV18 - - CASSPSGHTPTDTQYF TGTGCCAGCTCACCTTCCGGACATACGCCCACAGATACGCAGTATTTT
TRBJ1-5 TRBV7-9 - - CASSFSTGNQPQHF TGTGCCAGCAGCTTCTCAACGGGCAATCAGCCCCAGCATTTT
TRBJ2-7 TRBV19 TRBD2 - CASSPSGSLYEQYF TGTGCCAGTAGTCCTAGCGGGAGTCTCTACGAGCAGTACTTC
TRBJ2-7 TRBV28 - - CASSRGGPPYEQYF TGTGCCAGCTCCCGAGGAGGCCCGCCCTACGAGCAGTACTTC
TRBJ1-2 TRBV19 - - CASSGFWRYTF TGTGCCAGTAGTGGCTTCTGGCGCTACACCTTC
TRBJ1-1 TRBV5-1 - - CASSFQGRSMNTEAFF TGCGCCAGCAGCTTCCAGGGGCGCTCTATGAACACTGAAGCTTTCTTT
TRBJ1-2 TRBV5-1 TRBD1 - CASRPPTGDLYGYTF TGCGCCAGCAGACCCCCGACAGGGGATCTCTATGGCTACACCTTC
TRBJ2-1 TRBV18 TRBD2 - CASSPGTSDNEQFF TGTGCCAGCTCACCCGGGACTAGCGACAATGAGCAGTTCTTC
TRBJ1-2 TRBV27 - - CASSLFPQGPHGYTF TGTGCCAGCAGTTTATTTCCCCAGGGTCCGCATGGCTACACCTTC
TRBJ2-5 TRBV7-9 TRBD1 once CASARLGTGQETQYF TGTGCCAGCGCCCGACTAGGGACAGGGCAAGAGACCCAGTACTTC
TRBJ2-3 TRBV19 TRBD1 few CASSMVGGTGTQYF TGTGCCAGTAGTATGGTAGGGGGCACGGGGACGCAGTATTTT
TRBJ2-7 TRBV18 TRBD1 - CASSPGTGGYEQYF TGTGCCAGCTCACCAGGGACAGGAGGCTACGAGCAGTACTTC
TRBJ2-1 TRBV3-1/TRBV3-2 - - CASSQTGTLNYNEQFF TGTGCCAGCAGCCAAACCGGGACTTTGAATTACAATGAGCAGTTCTTC
TRBJ2-7 TRBV27 - - CASSLGHSFF TGTGCCAGCAGTTTGGGACATTCCTTCTTC
TRBJ2-7 TRBV7-6 - once CASSRSGYEQYF TGTGCCAGCAGTAGATCGGGCTACGAGCAGTACTTC
TRBJ2-3 TRBV2 - - CASKLKQDTDTQYF TGTGCCAGCAAATTAAAACAGGACACAGATACGCAGTATTTT
TRBJ1-2 TRBV28 - - CASSQDSAAGNGYTF TGTGCCAGCAGCCAAGACAGCGCTGCGGGGAATGGCTACACCTTC
TRBJ1-1 TRBV10-3 - once CAISERQGGENTEAFF TGTGCCATCAGCGAACGGCAAGGAGGGGAGAACACTGAAGCTTTCTTT